A single sample gave rise to the 3 T cell receptor beta chains below, sequenced in a study of PD-1 blockade in classical Hodgkin lymphoma. Documented time point: cycle 4 day 1 (C4D1), after less than 7 weeks of nivolumab. Each of the patients experienced relapse following autologous stem cell transplantation, and their brentuximab vedotin exposure differed. Repertoires were generated with immunoSEQ multiplex PCR, while TCRdb's copy carries only in-frame clones and drops some. This sample has 90,000 to 140,000 clones; approximately 89% occur once, and the top ten carry about 20%. This material consisted of peripheral blood mononuclear cells (PBMCs), taken before the fourth cycle of nivolumab. These receptor sequences come from a human donor with classical Hodgkin lymphoma.

The genes are TRBV28 and TRBJ2-1; D remains ambiguous. The V end lost 6 bases, the J end lost 0 bases, and 15 bases lay between the germline ends. CDR1 and CDR2 (germline): MDHEN, SYDVKM. This CDR3 has 16 amino acids. CDR3 in amino acids: CASSPPTPSSYNEQFF. CDR3 bases: TGTGCCAGCAGCCCACCCACTCCAAGCTCCTACAATGAGCAGTTCTTC.

This chain connects TRBV7-6 to TRBJ1-1, with TRBD1 as a possible D gene (5 bases). CDR3 size: 14 residues. Trimming removed 5 bases at V and 7 bases at J, with 17 bases between. Germline assignment: CDR1 SGHVS and CDR2 FNYEAQ. CDR3 coding DNA: TGTGCCAGCAGCGGCCGCCGGGACGGCCTTGAAGCTTTCTTT. Translation gives CASSGRRDGLEAFF.

This clone is a singleton in its sample. This chain uses TRBV19 with TRBJ2-7; 8 nucleotides align to TRBD2. Germline CDR1 and CDR2: LNHDA and SQIVND (reference sequence). This CDR3 has 13 residues. After removal of 10 bases from V and 2 bases from J, the junction contained 7 bases not matched to a gene. CDR3 nucleotides: TGTGCCACCGGGGGGGGGCTCGCCTACGAGCAGTACTTC. Residues: CATGGGLAYEQYF.